This T cell receptor beta chain originates from a study of blood T cell repertoires in COVID-19. Study overall: PBMCs, B-cell-depleted T cells, or T cells provided the cDNA or gDNA that made up the material.

The authors' processing: Quantification of nucleated cells was approximated via reference gene primer amplification. TCRdb's table, derived via immunoSEQ multiplex PCR, lists solely in-frame clones and lacks some. V, J and clone size reflect that table, while D and trimming were determined from the DNA. The profile shows roughly 230,000 clones, 84% of them singletons. From germline, CDR1 is MGHRA and CDR2 YSYEKL. The ends were cut back, 7 bases at V and 5 bases at J, with 15 bases in the middle. The CDR3 length is 15 residues. The chain links TRBV4-1 to TRBJ1-6, with D uncertain. Material for sequencing was peripheral blood. The source of this sequence is a man aged 50 or older with acute or convalescent COVID-19. As DNA, the CDR3 is TGCGCCAGCACCGGGAGGGAACAGAATAATTCACCCCTCCACTTT. Amino acid sequence: CASTGREQNNSPLHF.